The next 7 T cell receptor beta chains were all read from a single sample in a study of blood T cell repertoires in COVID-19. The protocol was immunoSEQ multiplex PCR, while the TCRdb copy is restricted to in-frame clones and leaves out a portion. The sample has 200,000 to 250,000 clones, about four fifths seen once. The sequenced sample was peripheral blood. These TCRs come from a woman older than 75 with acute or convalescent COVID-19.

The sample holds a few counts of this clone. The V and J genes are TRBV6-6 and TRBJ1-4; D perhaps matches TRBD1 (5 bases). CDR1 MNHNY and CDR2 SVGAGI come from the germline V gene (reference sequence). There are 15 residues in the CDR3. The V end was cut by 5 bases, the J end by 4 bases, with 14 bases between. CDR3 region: CASSTPRQGNEKLFF. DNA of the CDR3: TGTGCCAGCAGTACCCCGAGGCAGGGTAATGAAAAACTGTTTTTT.

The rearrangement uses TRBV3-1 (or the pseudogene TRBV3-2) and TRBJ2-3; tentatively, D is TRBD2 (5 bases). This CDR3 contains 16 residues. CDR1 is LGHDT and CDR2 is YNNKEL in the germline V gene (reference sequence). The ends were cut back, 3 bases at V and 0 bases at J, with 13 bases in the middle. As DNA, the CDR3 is TGTGCCAGCAGCCACCCAGCGGATGCTAGCACAGATACGCAGTATTTT. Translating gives CASSHPADASTDTQYF.

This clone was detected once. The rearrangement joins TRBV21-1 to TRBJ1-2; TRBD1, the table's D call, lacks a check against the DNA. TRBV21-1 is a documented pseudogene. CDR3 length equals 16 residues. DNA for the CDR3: TGTGCCAGCAGCCCCCGGACGGGACAGCCGATCTATGGCTACACCTTC. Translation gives CASSPRTGQPIYGYTF.

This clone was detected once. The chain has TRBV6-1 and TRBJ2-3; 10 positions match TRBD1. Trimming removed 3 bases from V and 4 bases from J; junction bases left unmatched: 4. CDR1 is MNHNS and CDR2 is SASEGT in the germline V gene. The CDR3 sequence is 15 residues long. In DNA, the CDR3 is TGTGCCAGCAGTGATAAGACAGGGGGCGCAGATACGCAGTATTTT. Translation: CASSDKTGGADTQYF.

DNA of the CDR3: TGTGCCAGCAGCCAAGATTTATTTGACTTTCCCTATGGCTACACCTTC. Translation: CASSQDLFDFPYGYTF. V is TRBV14 and J is TRBJ1-2; no definite D call. V was clipped by 0 bases and J by 4 bases, with 15 bases between them. Germline V CDR1 and CDR2: SGHDN, FVKESK. The CDR3 covers 16 residues.

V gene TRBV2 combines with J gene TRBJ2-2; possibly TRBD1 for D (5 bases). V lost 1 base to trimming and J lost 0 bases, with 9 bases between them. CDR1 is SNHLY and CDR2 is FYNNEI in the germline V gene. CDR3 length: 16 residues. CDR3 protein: CASSEGTGSNTGELFF. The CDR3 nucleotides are TGTGCCAGCAGTGAAGGAACAGGTTCGAACACCGGGGAGCTGTTTTTT.

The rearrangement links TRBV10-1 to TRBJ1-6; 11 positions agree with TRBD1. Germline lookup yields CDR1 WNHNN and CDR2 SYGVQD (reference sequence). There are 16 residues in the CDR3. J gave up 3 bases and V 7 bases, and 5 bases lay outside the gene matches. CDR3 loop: CASTGDRGVYNSPLHF. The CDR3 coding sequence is TGCGCCAGCACCGGGGACAGGGGGGTCTATAATTCACCCCTCCACTTT.